This TCR beta chain was obtained from a study of shared clonotypes between healthy human individuals. Study-level findings and limits: In the sorted subsets, rarefaction showed sequencing was incomplete despite large depth. The authors sampled blood alone, and tissue repertoires likely differ.

Germline CDR1 is SGHVS and CDR2 is FNYEAQ. Trimming cost V 7 bases and J 6 bases; bases outside gene matches: 10. This CDR3 is built from 14 residues. Repertoires were generated with immunoSEQ multiplex PCR, while TCRdb's copy carries only in-frame clones and drops some. The data contain 1.5 million to 2.5 million clones, roughly 94% of them singletons. Positive CCR7 selection of CD45RO-negative cells yielded the naive CD8 cells, and terminally differentiated effector memory CD45RA+ cells were excluded. On this clone: Its matching antigen is unknown.

The source material was naive CD8+ T cells sorted from blood. The chain couples TRBV7-6 to TRBJ2-5; 8 bases align to TRBD2. This TCR was sampled from a man younger than 35 in good health. CDR3 loop: CASTPGRGVQTQYF. The DNA for the CDR3 is TGTGCCAGCACCCCGGGGCGGGGGGTACAGACCCAGTACTTC.